This T cell receptor (beta chain) was obtained from a study of cytomegalovirus exposure and HLA in healthy donors. Sequenced by immunoSEQ multiplex PCR; TCRdb stores in-frame clones only, minus some. This table has 110,000 to 150,000 clones, less than 95% appearing once. The ends were cut back, 2 bases at V and 8 bases at J, with 20 bases in the middle. Germline lookup yields CDR1 SGHRS and CDR2 YFSETQ. This CDR3 spans 16 amino acids. Concerning this clone: Antigen: not known.

The donors belonged to the roughly 110-subject validation cohort, separate from the roughly 650-subject first cohort. General study results and limits: The tendency of first-cohort TCR clusters to co-occur in the 90 to 150 validation repertoires was the finding of a later analysis.

What was sequenced was PBMCs. The TCR was taken from a man aged 18 to 29 in good health and CMV-seropositive. The chain has TRBV5-1 and TRBJ2-1; weak D call: TRBD2 (6 bases). The CDR3 is CASSFSRKTSIYEQFF. CDR3 coding DNA: TGCGCCAGCAGCTTTTCCCGGAAGACTAGTATCTATGAGCAGTTCTTC.